This paragraph covers one TCR beta chain sequence. No antigen is known for it. No much larger clone exists at a distance of one base, and base qualities are not known. A case-control design nested within a healthcare worker cohort in London, UK, was used, with weekly nasopharyngeal swab PCR tests and blood sampling performed. Between 23 and 31 March 2020, the week of the UK lockdown, healthcare workers were enrolled and then followed up weekly for as long as 16 weeks. The library was generated by 5' RACE. Sequenced on a NextSeq 500. In the TCR library protocol, unique molecular identifiers were attached to individual cDNA molecules to correct for PCR bias and sequencing error. Sequencing covered both TCR alpha and beta chains, and within each sample the abundances of alpha and beta sequences were tightly co-correlated. As for how the authors treated the data: Decombinator V4 was used to annotate TCR sequences for V gene, J gene and CDR3. Expanded TCRs were defined as changing significantly between any two time points under a Poisson model with p below 0.0001. Abundances of TCRs were expressed as counts per million after normalisation to the total number of TCRs sequenced in each sample. TRAV1-2 paired with TRAJ12, TRAJ20 or TRAJ33 defined MAIT TCRs, while TRAV10 paired with TRAJ18 defined iNKT TCRs. VDJdb, accessed 1 November 2021, was searched for CMV, EBV and SARS-CoV-2 annotated TCRs, with TCRs annotated for multiple antigens excluded. TCRdb itself trimmed the public reads at Q25 with fastp, ran MiXCR and retained productive beta chains. Rows with one shared CDR3 protein collapse into an entry with the most common genes and DNA. The authors' filters were not applied to this entry. Within this sample are about 39,000 distinct CDR3 sequences, with around 7% of them counted one time only. Of the sample, under 5% falls within the top ten clones.

These data belong to a study of early T cells in non-severe SARS-CoV-2 infection (dated by TCRdb to the early 2020s). With regard to the full study: TCR sequencing used bulk RNA from unsorted whole blood, so alpha and beta chains could not be paired.

CDR1 and CDR2 were assigned from the germline V gene (reference sequence) as DFQATT and SNEGSKA. Taken from cysteine to phenylalanine, the CDR3 has 14 residues. Kept here is only the CDR3 DNA, which spans 42 bases and is read in frame from base 1. V was cut back by 4 bases and J by 0 bases, leaving a gap of 13 bases between them. Overall study outcomes, separate from this receptor: VDJdb matching was skewed toward anti-spike CD8 responses and likely underestimated virus-specific expansions by missing private and CD4 specificities.

This sequence originates from an adult who was a healthcare worker with PCR-confirmed SARS-CoV-2 infection or an uninfected control (not recorded which). The specimen sequenced was whole blood. This sequence uses TRBV20-1 and TRBJ2-7; the D gene is perhaps TRBD2, from 6 matching bases. Read as DNA, the sequence is TGCAGTGCTAAAGCGGCGGGGCGCTCCTACGAGCAGTACTTC. Translated, this is CSAKAAGRSYEQYF.